This T cell receptor (beta chain) was identified during a study of T cells after yellow fever vaccination. This clonotype was seen repeatedly, ten times or more. Its matching antigen is unknown. The ends were cut back, 4 bases at V and 5 bases at J, with 9 bases in the middle. The CDR3 is 13 amino acids. Germline CDR1 and CDR2: SGHDN and FVKESK. Regarding the study as a whole: Post-booster repertoires contained most primary-vaccination clones again (about 95% CD4, about 88% CD8).

TCRdb redid the calling of the 5' RACE reads with MiXCR, one entry per CDR3 protein. The sample holds approximately 240,000 distinct CDR3 sequences, about 3.5% seen once. V gene TRBV14 combines with J gene TRBJ1-5; a possible D gene is TRBD1 (5 bases). This clonotype originated in a man between 18 and 35 years old who received the YFV17D yellow fever vaccine. Sequenced material: PBMCs, taken 15 days after the yellow fever booster vaccination. DNA of the CDR3: TGTGCCAGCAGCCTCCAAGGGGATCAGCCCCAGCATTTT. Its translation is CASSLQGDQPQHF.